Sequencing of this T cell receptor beta chain was carried out in a study of shared clonotypes between healthy human individuals. Concerning this clone: Its specificity is not known.

Points from the study as a whole: Genetic and exposure-history diversity was limited by the few donors. Four donors shared about 5% of their naive CD4 clonotypes.

CDR1 and CDR2 from the germline V gene are SGHAT and FQNNGV. The CDR3 is made up of 14 amino acids. With 2 bases removed from V and 2 bases from J, the gap between germline ends came to 9 bases. Data came from immunoSEQ multiplex PCR; TCRdb stores just in-frame clones and leaves some out. Among about 1.1 million clones listed, about 72% were seen once. The chain couples TRBV11-2 to TRBJ1-1, with D unresolved. The receptor was derived from a man younger than 35 in good health. Some clones in this sample may be carry-over from other donors' samples. The specimen was memory CD4+ T cells from PBMCs. Documented subset: CD45RA-negative fraction. The CDR3 coding sequence is TGTGCCAGCAGCTTATCAGACGGAAACACTGAAGCTTTCTTT. It yields the protein CASSLSDGNTEAFF.